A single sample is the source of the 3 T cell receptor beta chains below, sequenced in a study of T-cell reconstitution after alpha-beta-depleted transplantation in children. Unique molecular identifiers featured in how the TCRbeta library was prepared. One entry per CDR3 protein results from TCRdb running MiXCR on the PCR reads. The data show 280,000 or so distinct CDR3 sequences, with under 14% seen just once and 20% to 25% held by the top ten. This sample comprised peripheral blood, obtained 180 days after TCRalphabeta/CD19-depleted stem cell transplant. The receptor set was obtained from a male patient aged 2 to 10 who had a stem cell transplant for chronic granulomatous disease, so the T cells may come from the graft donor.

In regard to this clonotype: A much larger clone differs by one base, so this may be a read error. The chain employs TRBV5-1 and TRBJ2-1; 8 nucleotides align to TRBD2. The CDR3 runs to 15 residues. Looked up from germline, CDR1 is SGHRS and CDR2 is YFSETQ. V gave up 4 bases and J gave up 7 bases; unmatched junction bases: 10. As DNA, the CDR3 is TGCGCCAGCAGCCGGACGGGGGGGCTGCGGAATGAGCAGTTCTTC. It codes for CASSRTGGLRNEQFF. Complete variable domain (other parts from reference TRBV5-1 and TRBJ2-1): KAGVTQTPRYLIKTRGQQVTLSCSPISGHRSVSWYQQTPGQGLQFLFEYFSETQRNKGNFPGRFSGRQFSNSRSEMNVSTLELGDSALYLCASSRTGGLRNEQFFGPGTRLTVL.

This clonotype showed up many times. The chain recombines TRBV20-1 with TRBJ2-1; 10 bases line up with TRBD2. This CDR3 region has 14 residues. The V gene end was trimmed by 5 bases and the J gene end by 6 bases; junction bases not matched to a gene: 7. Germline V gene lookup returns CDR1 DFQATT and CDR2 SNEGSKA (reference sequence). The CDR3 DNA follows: TGCAGTGCTCGTAGCGGGAGGAGGAGCAATGAGCAGTTCTTC. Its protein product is CSARSGRRSNEQFF.

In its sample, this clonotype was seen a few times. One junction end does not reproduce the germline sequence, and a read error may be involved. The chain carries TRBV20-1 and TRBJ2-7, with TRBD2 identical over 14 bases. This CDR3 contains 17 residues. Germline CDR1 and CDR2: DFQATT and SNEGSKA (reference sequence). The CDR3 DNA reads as TGCTGTGCTACGGGACTAGCGGGGGCGTTCACTTCCTACGAGCAGTACTTC. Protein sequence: CCATGLAGAFTSYEQYF.